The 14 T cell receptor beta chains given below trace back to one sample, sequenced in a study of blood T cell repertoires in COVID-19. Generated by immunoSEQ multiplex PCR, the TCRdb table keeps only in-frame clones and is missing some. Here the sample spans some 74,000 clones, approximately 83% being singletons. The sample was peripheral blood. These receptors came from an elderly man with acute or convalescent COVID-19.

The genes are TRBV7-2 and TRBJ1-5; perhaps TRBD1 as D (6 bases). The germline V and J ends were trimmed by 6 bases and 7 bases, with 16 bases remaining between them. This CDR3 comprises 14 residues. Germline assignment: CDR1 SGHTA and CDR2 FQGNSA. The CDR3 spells CASSNQGSLQPQHF. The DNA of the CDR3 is TGTGCCAGCAGTAATCAGGGGTCATTACAGCCCCAGCATTTT.

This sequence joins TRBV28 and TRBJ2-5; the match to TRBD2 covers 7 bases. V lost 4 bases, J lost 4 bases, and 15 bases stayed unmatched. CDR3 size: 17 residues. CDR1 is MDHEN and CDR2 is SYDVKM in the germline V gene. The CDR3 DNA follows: TGTGCCAGCAGTTACCCCTTCGGCGCGGGAGTGGCAGAGACCCAGTACTTC. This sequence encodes CASSYPFGAGVAETQYF. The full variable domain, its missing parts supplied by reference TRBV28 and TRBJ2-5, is DVKVTQSSRYLVKRTGEKVFLECVQDMDHENMFWYRQDPGLGLRLIYFSYDVKMKEKGDIPEGYSVSREKKERFSLILESASTNQTSMYLCASSYPFGAGVAETQYFGPGTRLLVL.

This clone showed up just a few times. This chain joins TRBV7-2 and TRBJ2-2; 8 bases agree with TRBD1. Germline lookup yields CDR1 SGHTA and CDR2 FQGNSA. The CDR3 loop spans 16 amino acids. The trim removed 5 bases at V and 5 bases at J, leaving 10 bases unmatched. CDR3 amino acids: CASSPWGRGLTGELFF. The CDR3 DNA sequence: TGTGCCAGCAGCCCCTGGGGCAGGGGGCTAACCGGGGAGCTGTTTTTT.

CDR3 in amino acids: CASNVGLVNTGELFF. CDR3 in DNA: TGTGCCAGTAATGTCGGACTCGTTAACACCGGGGAGCTGTTTTTT. The genes are TRBV19 and TRBJ2-2; tentative D call: TRBD2 (5 bases). Germline assignment: CDR1 LNHDA and CDR2 SQIVND (reference sequence). This CDR3 comprises 15 residues. The V end was cut by 7 bases, the J end by 2 bases, with 14 bases between.

The CDR3: CASSLDMGTGYNEQFF. The CDR3 nucleotides read TGTGCCAGCAGCTTGGATATGGGGACAGGCTACAATGAGCAGTTCTTC. V usage is TRBV5-6 and J usage is TRBJ2-1; 8 bases fit TRBD1. V was pared by 0 bases and J by 3 bases, with 5 bases of the junction left unmatched. Germline-derived CDR1 and CDR2 are SGHDT and YYEEEE. The CDR3 covers 16 residues.

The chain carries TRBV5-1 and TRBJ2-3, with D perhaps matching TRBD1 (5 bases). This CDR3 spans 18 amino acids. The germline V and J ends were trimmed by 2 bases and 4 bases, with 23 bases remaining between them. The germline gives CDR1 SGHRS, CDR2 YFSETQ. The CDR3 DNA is TGCGCCAGCAGCTTCGCTCCGGTGGGGCCTGCGAATCCAGATACGCAGTATTTT. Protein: CASSFAPVGPANPDTQYF. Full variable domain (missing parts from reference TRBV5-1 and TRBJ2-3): KAGVTQTPRYLIKTRGQQVTLSCSPISGHRSVSWYQQTPGQGLQFLFEYFSETQRNKGNFPGRFSGRQFSNSRSEMNVSTLELGDSALYLCASSFAPVGPANPDTQYFGPGTRLTVL.

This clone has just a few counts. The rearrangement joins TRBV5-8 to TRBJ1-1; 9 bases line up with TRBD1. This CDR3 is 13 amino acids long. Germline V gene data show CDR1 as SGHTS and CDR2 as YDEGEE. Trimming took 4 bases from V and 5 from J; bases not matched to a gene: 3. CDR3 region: CASSRDRETEAFF. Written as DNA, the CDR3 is TGTGCCAGCAGCCGGGACAGGGAAACTGAAGCTTTCTTT.

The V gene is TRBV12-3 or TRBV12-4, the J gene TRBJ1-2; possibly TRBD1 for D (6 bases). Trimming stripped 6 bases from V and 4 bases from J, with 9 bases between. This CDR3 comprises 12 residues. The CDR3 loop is CASSQQGYGYTF. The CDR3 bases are TGTGCCAGCAGCCAACAGGGCTATGGCTACACCTTC.

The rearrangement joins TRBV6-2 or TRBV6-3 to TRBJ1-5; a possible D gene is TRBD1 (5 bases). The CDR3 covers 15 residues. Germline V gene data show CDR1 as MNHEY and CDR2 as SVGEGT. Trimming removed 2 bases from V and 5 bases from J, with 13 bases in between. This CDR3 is CASSYGGAGDQPQHF. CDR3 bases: TGTGCCAGCAGTTACGGCGGCGCGGGGGATCAGCCCCAGCATTTT.

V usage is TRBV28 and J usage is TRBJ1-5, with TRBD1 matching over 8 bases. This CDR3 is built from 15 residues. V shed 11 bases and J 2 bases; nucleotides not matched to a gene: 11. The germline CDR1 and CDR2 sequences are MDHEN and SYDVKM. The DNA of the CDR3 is TGTGCCGCCTCTAGGCAGGGACAGGGCAATCAGCCCCAGCATTTT. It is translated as CAASRQGQGNQPQHF.

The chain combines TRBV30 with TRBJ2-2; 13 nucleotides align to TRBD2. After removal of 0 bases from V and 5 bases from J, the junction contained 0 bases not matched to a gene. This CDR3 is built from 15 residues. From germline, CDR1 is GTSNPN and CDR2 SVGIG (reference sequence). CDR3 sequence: CAWSVLAGGTGELFF. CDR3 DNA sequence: TGTGCCTGGAGTGTACTAGCGGGGGGGACCGGGGAGCTGTTTTTT.

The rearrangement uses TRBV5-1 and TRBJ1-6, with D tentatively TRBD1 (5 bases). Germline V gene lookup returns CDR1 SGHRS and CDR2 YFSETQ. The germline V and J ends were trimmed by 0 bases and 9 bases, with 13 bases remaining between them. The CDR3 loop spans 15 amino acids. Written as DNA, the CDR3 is TGCGCCAGCAGCTTGGGCGGGGGGGAGGGTTCACCCCTCCACTTT. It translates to CASSLGGGEGSPLHF.

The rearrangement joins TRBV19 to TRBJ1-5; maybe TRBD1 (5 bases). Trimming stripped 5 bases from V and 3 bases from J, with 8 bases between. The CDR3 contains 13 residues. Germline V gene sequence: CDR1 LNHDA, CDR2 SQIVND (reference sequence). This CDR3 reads CASSRQNNQPQHF. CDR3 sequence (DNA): TGTGCCAGTAGTCGACAGAACAATCAGCCCCAGCATTTT.

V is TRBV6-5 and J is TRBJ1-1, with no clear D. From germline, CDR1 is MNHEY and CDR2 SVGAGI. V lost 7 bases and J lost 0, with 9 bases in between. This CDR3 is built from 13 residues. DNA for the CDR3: TGTGCCAGCACTACGCAATTGAACACTGAAGCTTTCTTT. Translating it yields CASTTQLNTEAFF.